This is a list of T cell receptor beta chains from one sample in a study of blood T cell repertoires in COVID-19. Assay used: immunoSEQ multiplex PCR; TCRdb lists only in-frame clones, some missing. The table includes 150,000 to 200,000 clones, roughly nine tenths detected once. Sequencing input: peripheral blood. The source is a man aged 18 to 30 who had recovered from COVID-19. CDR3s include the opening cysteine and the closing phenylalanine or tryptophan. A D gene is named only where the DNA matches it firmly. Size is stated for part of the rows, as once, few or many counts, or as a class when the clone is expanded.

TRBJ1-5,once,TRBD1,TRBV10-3,CAISQGQVNQPQHF,TGTGCCATCAGCCAGGGACAGGTTAATCAGCCCCAGCATTTT
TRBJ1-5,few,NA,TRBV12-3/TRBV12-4,CASSLQINQPQHF,TGTGCCAGCAGTCTTCAGATCAATCAGCCCCAGCATTTT
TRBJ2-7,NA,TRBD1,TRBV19,CASTTTGAYEQYF,TGTGCCAGTACAACGACAGGGGCCTACGAGCAGTACTTC
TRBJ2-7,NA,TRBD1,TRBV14,CASSPGQGGPYEQYF,TGTGCCAGCAGCCCCGGACAGGGGGGGCCCTACGAGCAGTACTTC
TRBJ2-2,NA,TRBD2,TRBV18,CASSPTSGVNTGELFF,TGTGCCAGCTCACCCACTAGCGGAGTGAACACCGGGGAGCTGTTTTTT
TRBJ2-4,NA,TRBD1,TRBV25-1,CASSTWTGEAAKNIQYF,TGTGCCAGCAGTACGTGGACAGGGGAAGCGGCCAAAAACATTCAGTACTTC
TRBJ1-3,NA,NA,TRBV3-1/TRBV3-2,CASSARAGNTIYF,TGTGCCAGCAGCGCCCGAGCTGGAAACACCATATATTTT
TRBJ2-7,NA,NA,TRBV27,CASSFGGYEQYF,TGTGCCAGCAGTTTTGGCGGATACGAGCAGTACTTC
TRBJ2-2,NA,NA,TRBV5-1,CASSLGHAGELFF,TGCGCCAGCAGCTTGGGACACGCCGGGGAGCTGTTTTTT
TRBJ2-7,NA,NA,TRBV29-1,CSVEDQGRGKEQYF,TGCAGCGTTGAAGATCAAGGGCGGGGCAAGGAGCAGTACTTC
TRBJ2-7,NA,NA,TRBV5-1,CASSPQQGWQYF,TGCGCCAGCAGCCCCCAACAGGGCTGGCAGTACTTC
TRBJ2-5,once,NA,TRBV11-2,CASSLAETQYF,TGTGCCAGCAGCTTGGCCGAGACCCAGTACTTC
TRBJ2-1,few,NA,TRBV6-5,CASSPSLGSRNEQFF,TGTGCCAGCAGTCCGTCTCTCGGGAGCAGGAATGAGCAGTTCTTC
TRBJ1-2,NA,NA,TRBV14,CASSQGLGYGYTF,TGTGCCAGCAGCCAGGGACTGGGCTATGGCTACACCTTC
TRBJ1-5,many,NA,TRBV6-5,CASSYDTNQPQHF,TGTGCCAGCAGTTACGACACTAATCAGCCCCAGCATTTT
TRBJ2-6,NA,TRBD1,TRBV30,CAWSVRGLRGSAGANVLTF,TGTGCCTGGAGTGTACGGGGCCTCAGGGGGTCAGCTGGGGCCAACGTCCTGACTTTC
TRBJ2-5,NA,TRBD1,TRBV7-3,CASSSGGGRETQYF,TGTGCCAGCAGCTCAGGGGGCGGGCGAGAGACCCAGTACTTC
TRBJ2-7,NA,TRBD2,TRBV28,CASIGSGSLYEQYF,TGTGCCAGCATCGGTAGCGGGAGTTTGTACGAGCAGTACTTC
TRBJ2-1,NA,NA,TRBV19,CASSISASFNEQFF,TGTGCCAGTAGTATATCGGCTAGTTTCAATGAGCAGTTCTTC
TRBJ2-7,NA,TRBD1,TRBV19,CASSTIQGNEQYF,TGTGCCAGTAGCACTATACAGGGGAACGAGCAGTACTTC
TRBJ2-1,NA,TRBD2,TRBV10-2,CASSESVASGRGGEQFF,TGCGCCAGCAGTGAAAGCGTGGCTAGCGGGAGAGGGGGTGAGCAGTTCTTC
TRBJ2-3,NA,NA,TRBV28,CASSPRTRTDTQYF,TGTGCCAGCAGCCCAAGAACTCGCACAGATACGCAGTATTTT
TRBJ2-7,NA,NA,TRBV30,CAWRSGLISYEQYF,TGTGCCTGGAGGTCAGGGCTGATCTCCTACGAGCAGTACTTC
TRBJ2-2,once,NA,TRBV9,CASSVTGLGGGELFF,TGTGCCAGCAGCGTAACAGGGTTGGGCGGCGGGGAGCTGTTTTTT
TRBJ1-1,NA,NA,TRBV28,CASSLAGEAFF,TGTGCCAGCAGTTTAGCGGGGGAGGCTTTCTTT
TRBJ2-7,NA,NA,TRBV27,CASSARQGTRQYF,TGTGCCAGCAGCGCCCGGCAGGGGACCCGGCAGTACTTC
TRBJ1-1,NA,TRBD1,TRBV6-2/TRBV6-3,CASSLTGANTEAFF,TGTGCCAGCAGTCTGACAGGGGCGAACACTGAAGCTTTCTTT
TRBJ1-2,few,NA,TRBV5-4,CASSLAGANYGYTF,TGTGCCAGCAGCTTGGCCGGGGCTAACTATGGCTACACCTTC
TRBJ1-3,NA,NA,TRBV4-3,CASSQDRQSSGNTIYF,TGCGCCAGCAGCCAAGATCGACAGTCCTCTGGAAACACCATATATTTT
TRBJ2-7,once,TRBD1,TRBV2,CASNGQGALYEQYF,TGTGCCAGCAACGGACAGGGGGCATTGTACGAGCAGTACTTC
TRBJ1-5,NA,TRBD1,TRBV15,CATSIEGQVQPQHF,TGTGCCACCAGCATTGAGGGACAGGTGCAGCCCCAGCATTTT
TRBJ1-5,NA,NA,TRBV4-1,CASSQDQGPNQPQHF,TGCGCCAGCAGCCAAGACCAGGGGCCTAATCAGCCCCAGCATTTT
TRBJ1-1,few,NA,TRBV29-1,CSAARGTEAFF,TGCAGCGCCGCAAGGGGTACTGAAGCTTTCTTT
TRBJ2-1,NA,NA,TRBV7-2,CASSPGSGKGGEQFF,TGTGCCAGCAGCCCAGGCAGCGGGAAAGGGGGTGAGCAGTTCTTC
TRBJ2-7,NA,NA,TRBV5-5,CASSYTGAATYEQYF,TGTGCCAGCAGCTACACAGGAGCAGCCACCTACGAGCAGTACTTC